This TCR beta chain is drawn from a study of early T cells in non-severe SARS-CoV-2 infection. Turning to the study itself: Unsorted whole-blood RNA was sequenced in bulk, leaving chains unpaired.

One entry per CDR3 protein, called by TCRdb with MiXCR from the 5' RACE reads. Of roughly 60,000 distinct CDR3 sequences in the sample, 5.5% to 6.5% were seen once. The germline V gene has CDR1 LGHNA and CDR2 YSLEER. Trimming at V came to 3 bases and at J to 0 bases, leaving 2 bases not matched to a gene. The CDR3 totals 15 residues. Sample: whole blood. V and J are TRBV4-3 and TRBJ2-4, with 7 positions matching TRBD1. The TCR originated in an adult who was a healthcare worker with PCR-confirmed SARS-CoV-2 infection or an uninfected control (not recorded which). In DNA, the CDR3 is TGCGCCAGCAGCCAGGGACAGCTAGCCAAAAACATTCAGTACTTC. It yields the protein CASSQGQLAKNIQYF.